Following are 2 T cell receptor beta chains from one sample sequenced in a study of shared clonotypes between healthy human individuals. Some clones are missing from TCRdb's copy, which holds only in-frame ones; the method was immunoSEQ multiplex PCR. The sample has around 2,000,000 clones; about 94% are singletons. Terminally differentiated effector memory CD45RA+ cells were excluded from the naive CD8 cells, which were CD45RO-negative and positively selected for CCR7. The sample taken for sequencing was naive CD8+ T cells sorted from blood. The receptor source for this set is a man between 18 and 29 years old in good health.

This chain joins TRBV28 and TRBJ1-2; 9 bases fit TRBD1. With 5 bases clipped from V and 3 bases from J, the junction kept 7 bases outside the gene matches. Looked up from germline, CDR1 is MDHEN and CDR2 is SYDVKM. The CDR3 is made up of 15 amino acids. The DNA for the CDR3 is TGTGCCAGCAGTCCACGGGGACAGGGCGACTATGGCTACACCTTC. Translated: CASSPRGQGDYGYTF.

The chain links TRBV5-6 to TRBJ1-2; 8 nucleotides line up with TRBD1. This CDR3 spans 14 amino acids. From germline, CDR1 is SGHDT and CDR2 YYEEEE. Trimming took 5 bases from V and 5 from J; bases not matched to a gene: 8. CDR3 region: CASSSDREGYGYTF. Here the CDR3 DNA reads TGTGCCAGCAGTTCGGACAGGGAGGGATATGGCTACACCTTC.